Sequencing of this TCR beta chain was carried out in a study of control samples from healthy donors and cancer patients (dated by TCRdb to between 2020 and 2021). From cysteine to phenylalanine, the CDR3 is 14 amino acids long. The sequence is cut down to CDR3 DNA, 42 bases in frame from base 1. The germline V gene (reference sequence) supplies CDR1 DFQATT and CDR2 SNEGSKA. As to this clone: No cognate antigen has been identified for it. The junction shows a germline mismatch at one end, possibly a read error.

Library preparation was by the immunoSEQ multiplex PCR assay. TCRdb carries this immuneACCESS record with in-frame sequences only. Its versions omit some clonotypes, under half of them owing to an unresolved V gene in the studies checked, with the rest unexplained. The sample table contains fewer than 200,000 clones; only one count was recorded for just over 85% of them. The ten largest account for 4.9% of the sample. The sequence derives from a woman aged 25-40 years in good health. The sequence links TRBV20-1 to TRBJ2-3, with 14 middle bases fitting TRBD2. Material for sequencing was blood. The CDR3 in this case is CSASRTSGRSLSAF. The DNA sequence is as follows: TGCAGTGCTAGTCGGACTAGCGGGAGGAGCTTATCCGCTTTT.